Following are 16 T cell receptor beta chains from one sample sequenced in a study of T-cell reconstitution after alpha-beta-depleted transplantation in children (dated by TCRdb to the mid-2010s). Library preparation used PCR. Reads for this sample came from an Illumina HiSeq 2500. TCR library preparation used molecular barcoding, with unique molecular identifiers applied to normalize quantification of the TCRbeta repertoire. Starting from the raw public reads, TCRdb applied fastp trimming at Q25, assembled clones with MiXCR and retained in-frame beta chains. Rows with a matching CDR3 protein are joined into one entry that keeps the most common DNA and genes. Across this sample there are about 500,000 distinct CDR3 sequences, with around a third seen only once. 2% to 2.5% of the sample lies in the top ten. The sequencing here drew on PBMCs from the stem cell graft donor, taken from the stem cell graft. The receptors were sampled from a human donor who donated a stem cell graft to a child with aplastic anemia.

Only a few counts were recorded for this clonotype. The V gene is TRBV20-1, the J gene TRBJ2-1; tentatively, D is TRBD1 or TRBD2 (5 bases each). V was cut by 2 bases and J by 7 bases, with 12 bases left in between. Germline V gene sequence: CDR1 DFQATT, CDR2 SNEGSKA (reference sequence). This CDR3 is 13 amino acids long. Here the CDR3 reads CSARKSWGNEQFF. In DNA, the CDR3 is TGCAGTGCTAGAAAGTCTTGGGGGAATGAGCAGTTCTTC.

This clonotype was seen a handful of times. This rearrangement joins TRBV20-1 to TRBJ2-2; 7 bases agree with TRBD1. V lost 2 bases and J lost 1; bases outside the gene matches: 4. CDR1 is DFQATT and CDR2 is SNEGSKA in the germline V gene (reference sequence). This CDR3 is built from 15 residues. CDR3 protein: CSARNDRENTGELFF. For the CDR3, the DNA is TGCAGTGCTAGAAACGACAGGGAGAACACCGGGGAGCTGTTTTTT.

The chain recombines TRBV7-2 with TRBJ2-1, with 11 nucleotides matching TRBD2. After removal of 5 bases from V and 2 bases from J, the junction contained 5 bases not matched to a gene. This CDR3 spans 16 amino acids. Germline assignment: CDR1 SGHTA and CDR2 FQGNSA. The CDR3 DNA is TGTGCCAGCAGCCTCCGGACTAGCGGGCCCTACAATGAGCAGTTCTTC. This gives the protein CASSLRTSGPYNEQFF. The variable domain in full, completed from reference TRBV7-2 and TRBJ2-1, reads GAGVSQSPSNKVTEKGKDVELRCDPISGHTALYWYRQSLGQGLEFLIYFQGNSAPDKSGLPSDRFSAERTGGSVSTLTIQRTQQEDSAVYLCASSLRTSGPYNEQFFGPGTRLTVL.

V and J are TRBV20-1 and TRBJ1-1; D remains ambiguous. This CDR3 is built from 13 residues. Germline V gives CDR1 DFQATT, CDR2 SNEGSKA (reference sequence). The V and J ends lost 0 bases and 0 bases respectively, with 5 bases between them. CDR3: CSAREALNTEAFF. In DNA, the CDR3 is TGCAGTGCTAGAGAGGCTTTGAACACTGAAGCTTTCTTT.

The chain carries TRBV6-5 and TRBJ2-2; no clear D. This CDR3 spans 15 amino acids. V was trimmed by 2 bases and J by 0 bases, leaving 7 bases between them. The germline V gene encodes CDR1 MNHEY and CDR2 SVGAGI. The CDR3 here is CASSYHPTNTGELFF. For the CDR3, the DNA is TGTGCCAGCAGTTACCACCCTACGAACACCGGGGAGCTGTTTTTT.

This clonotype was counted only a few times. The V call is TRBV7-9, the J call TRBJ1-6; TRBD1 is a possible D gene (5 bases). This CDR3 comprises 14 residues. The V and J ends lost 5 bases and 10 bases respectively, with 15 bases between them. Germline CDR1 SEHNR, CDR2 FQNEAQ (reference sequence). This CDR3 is CASSAQGLSSPLHF. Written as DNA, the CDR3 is TGTGCCAGCAGCGCCCAGGGTTTGAGCTCACCCCTCCACTTT.

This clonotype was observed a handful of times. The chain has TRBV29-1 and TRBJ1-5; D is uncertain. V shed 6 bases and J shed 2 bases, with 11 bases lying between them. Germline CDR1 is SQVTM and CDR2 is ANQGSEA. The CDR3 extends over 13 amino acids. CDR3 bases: TGCAGCGTCGCCGGACGGGGCAATCAGCCCCAGCATTTT. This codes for CSVAGRGNQPQHF. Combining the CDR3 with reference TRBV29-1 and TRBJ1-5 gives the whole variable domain SAVISQKPSRDICQRGTSLTIQCQVDSQVTMMFWYRQQPGQSLTLIATANQGSEATYESGFVIDKFPISRPNLTFSTLTVSNMSPEDSSIYLCSVAGRGNQPQHFGDGTRLSIL.

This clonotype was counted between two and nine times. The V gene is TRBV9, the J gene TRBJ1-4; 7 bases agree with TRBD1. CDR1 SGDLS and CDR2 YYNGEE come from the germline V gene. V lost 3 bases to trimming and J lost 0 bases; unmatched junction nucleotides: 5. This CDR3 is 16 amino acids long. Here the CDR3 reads CASSGQGSSTNEKLFF. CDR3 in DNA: TGTGCCAGCAGCGGACAGGGAAGTTCAACTAATGAAAAACTGTTTTTT.

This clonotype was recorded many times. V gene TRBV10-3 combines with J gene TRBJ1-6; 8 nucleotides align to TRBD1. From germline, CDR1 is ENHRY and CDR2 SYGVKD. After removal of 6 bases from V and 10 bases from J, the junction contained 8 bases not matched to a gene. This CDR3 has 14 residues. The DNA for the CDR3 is TGTGCCATCAGGGAACAGGGGGGAAACTCACCCCTCCACTTT. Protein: CAIREQGGNSPLHF.

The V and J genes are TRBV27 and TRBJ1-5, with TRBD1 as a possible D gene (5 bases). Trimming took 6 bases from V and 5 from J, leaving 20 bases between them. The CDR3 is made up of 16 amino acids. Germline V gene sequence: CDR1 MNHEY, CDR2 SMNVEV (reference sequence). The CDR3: CASRDTGSPVDQPQHF. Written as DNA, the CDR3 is TGTGCCAGCAGGGACACGGGATCCCCTGTTGATCAGCCCCAGCATTTT.

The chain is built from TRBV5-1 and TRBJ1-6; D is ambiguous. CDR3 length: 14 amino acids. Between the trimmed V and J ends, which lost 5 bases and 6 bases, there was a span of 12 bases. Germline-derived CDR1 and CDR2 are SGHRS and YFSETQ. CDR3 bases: TGCGCCAGCAGGATGGAGACGGGTAATTCACCCCTCCACTTT. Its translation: CASRMETGNSPLHF.

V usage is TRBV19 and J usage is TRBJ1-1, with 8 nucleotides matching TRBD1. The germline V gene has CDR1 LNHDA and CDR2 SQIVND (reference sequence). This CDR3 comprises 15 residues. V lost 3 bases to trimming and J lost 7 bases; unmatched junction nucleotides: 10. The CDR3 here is CASSIRDRSGDEAFF. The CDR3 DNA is TGTGCCAGTAGTATCCGGGACAGGTCGGGAGATGAAGCTTTCTTT.

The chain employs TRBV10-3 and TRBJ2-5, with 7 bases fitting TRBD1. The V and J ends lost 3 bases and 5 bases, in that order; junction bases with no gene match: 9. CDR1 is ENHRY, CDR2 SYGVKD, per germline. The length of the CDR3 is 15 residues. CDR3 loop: CAISDNTGQRETQYF. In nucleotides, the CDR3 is TGTGCCATCAGTGATAATACGGGACAGCGGGAGACCCAGTACTTC.

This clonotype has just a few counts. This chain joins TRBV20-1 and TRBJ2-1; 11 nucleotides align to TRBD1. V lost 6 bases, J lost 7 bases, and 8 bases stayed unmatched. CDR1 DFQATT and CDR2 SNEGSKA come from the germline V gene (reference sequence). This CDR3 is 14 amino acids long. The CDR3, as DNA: TGCAGTGCAACCGGGACAGGGGGATGGAATGAGCAGTTCTTC. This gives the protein CSATGTGGWNEQFF.

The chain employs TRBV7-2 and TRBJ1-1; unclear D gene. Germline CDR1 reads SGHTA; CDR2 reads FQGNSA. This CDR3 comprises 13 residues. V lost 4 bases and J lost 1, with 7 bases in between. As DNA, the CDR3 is TGTGCCAGCAGCTACGATCAGAACACTGAAGCTTTCTTT. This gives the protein CASSYDQNTEAFF.

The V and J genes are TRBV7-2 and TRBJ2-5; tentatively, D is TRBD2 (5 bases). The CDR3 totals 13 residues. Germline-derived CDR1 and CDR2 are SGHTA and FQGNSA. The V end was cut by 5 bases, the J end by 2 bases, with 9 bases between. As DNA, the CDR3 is TGTGCCAGCAGCACAGCGGCACAAGAGACCCAGTACTTC. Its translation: CASSTAAQETQYF.